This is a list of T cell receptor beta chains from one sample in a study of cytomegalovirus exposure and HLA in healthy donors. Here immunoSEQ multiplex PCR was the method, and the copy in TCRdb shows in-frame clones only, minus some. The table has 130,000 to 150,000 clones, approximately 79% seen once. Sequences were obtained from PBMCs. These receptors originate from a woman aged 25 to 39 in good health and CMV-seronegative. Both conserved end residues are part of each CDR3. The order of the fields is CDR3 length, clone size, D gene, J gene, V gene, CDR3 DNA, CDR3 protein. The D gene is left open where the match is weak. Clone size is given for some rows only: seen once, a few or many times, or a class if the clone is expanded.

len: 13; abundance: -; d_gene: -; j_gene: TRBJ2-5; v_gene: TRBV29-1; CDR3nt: TGCAGCGTTGAACAGGGTAACCAAGAGACCCAGTACTTC; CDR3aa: CSVEQGNQETQYF
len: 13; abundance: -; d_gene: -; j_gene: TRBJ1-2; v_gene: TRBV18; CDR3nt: TGTGCCAGCTCAGTTCCTTCTAACTATGGCTACACCTTC; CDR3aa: CASSVPSNYGYTF
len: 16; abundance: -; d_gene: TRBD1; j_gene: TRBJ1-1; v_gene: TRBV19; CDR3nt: TGTGCCAGTTGGACAGGGGCCATATCAGGCTACACTGAAGCTTTCTTT; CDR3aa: CASWTGAISGYTEAFF
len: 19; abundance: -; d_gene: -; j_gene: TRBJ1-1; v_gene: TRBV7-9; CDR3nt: TGTGCCAGCAGCTCACCCCGACCTCTTATCTCGATGGGGGGCACTGAAGCTTTCTTT; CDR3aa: CASSSPRPLISMGGTEAFF
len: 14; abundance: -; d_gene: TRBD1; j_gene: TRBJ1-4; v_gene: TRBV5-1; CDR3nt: TGCGCCAGCAACTCGGGACAGAGCGGTGAAAAACTGTTTTTT; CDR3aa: CASNSGQSGEKLFF
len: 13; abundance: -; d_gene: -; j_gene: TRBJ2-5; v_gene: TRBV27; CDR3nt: TGTGCCAGCAGTTCCACAGGGTGGGAGACCCAGTACTTC; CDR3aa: CASSSTGWETQYF
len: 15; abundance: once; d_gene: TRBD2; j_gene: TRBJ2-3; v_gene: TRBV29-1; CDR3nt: TGCAGCGTTGAAGATCGGGGGGTTTGGGCAGATACGCAGTATTTT; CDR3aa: CSVEDRGVWADTQYF
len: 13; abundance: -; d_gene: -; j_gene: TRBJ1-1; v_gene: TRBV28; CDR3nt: TGTGCCAGCAGACCAAACCGGGTCACTGAAGCTTTCTTT; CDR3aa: CASRPNRVTEAFF
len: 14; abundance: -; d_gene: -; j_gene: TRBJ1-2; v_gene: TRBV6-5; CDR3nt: TGTGCCAGCAGTTCTTCCGGGAGCCGCTCTGGCTACACCTTC; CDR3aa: CASSSSGSRSGYTF
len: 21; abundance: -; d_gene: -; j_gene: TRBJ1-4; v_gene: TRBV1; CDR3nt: TGCACCAGCAGCCAAGAAGTTCTGGGACAGAAACCCAAGGGGACTAATGAAAAACTGTTTTTT; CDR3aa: CTSSQEVLGQKPKGTNEKLFF
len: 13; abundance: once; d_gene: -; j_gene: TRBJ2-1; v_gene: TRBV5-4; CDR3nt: TGTGCCAGCAGCTTGGCCGTCCACAATGAGCAGTTCTTC; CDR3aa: CASSLAVHNEQFF
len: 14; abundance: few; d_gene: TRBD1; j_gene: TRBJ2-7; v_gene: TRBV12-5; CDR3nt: TGTGCTAGTGGTCCGGGACAGGGGTCTTACGAGCAGTACTTC; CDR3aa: CASGPGQGSYEQYF
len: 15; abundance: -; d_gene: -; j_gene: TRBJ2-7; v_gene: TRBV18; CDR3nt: TGTGCCAGCTCACCAAGGTCAGGGTTCGCCTACGAGCAGTACTTC; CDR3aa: CASSPRSGFAYEQYF
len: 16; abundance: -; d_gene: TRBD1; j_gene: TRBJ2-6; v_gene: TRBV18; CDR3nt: TGTGCCGGCGGACAGGGGACATCCTCTGGGGCCAACGTCCTGACTTTC; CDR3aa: CAGGQGTSSGANVLTF
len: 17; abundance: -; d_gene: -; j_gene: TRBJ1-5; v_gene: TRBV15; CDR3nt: TGTGCCACCAGCAGAGTGCTGGAAGGGGCCCCAGGTGAGCCCCAGCATTTT; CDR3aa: CATSRVLEGAPGEPQHF
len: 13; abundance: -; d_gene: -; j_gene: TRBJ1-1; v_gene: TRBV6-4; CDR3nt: TGTGCCAGCAGTACAGGGTTCGGCACTGAAGCTTTCTTT; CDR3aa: CASSTGFGTEAFF
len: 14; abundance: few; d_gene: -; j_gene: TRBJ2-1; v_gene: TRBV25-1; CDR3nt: TGTGCCAGCAGTGAAAACAGGGAAAACAATGAGCAGTTCTTC; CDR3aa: CASSENRENNEQFF
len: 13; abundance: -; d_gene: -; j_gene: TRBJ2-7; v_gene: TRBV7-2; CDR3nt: TGTGCCAGCAGCTTTGCGGGGACCTACGAGCAGTACTTC; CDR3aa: CASSFAGTYEQYF
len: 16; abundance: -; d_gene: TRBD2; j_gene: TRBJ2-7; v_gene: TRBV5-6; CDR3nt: TGTGCCAGCAGCCCCGGCGGCGGGCAGGGACTATACGAGCAGTACTTC; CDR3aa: CASSPGGGQGLYEQYF
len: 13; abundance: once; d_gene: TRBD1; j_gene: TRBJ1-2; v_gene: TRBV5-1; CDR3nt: TGCGCCAGCAGCGGGGAAGGGGGCTTGGGCTACACCTTC; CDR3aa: CASSGEGGLGYTF
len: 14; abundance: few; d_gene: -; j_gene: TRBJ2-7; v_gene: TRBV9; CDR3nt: TGTGCCAGCAGCGCCCGGGACTCACCCTACGAGCAGTACTTC; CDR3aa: CASSARDSPYEQYF
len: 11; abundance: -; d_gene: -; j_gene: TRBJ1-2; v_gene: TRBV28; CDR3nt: TGTGCCAGCGGTCCCAGGGGCAGCTACACCTTC; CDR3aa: CASGPRGSYTF
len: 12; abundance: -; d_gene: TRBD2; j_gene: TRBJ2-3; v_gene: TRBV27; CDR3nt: TGTGCCAGCGGTCCCGGGGGGGATACGCAGTATTTT; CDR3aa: CASGPGGDTQYF
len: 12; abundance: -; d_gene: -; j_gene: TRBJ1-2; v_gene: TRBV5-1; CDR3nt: TGCGCCAGCAGCTCCGGGGGTGCTGGCTACACCTTC; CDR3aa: CASSSGGAGYTF
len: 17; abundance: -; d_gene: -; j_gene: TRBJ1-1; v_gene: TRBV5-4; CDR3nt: TGTGCCAGCAGCTTGATCCCGGGGGGACTGATGAACACTGAAGCTTTCTTT; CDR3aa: CASSLIPGGLMNTEAFF
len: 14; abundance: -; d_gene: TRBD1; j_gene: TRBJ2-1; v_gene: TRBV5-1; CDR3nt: TGCGCCAGCAGCTTCCGGGACAGGGGCAATGAGCAGTTCTTC; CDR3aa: CASSFRDRGNEQFF
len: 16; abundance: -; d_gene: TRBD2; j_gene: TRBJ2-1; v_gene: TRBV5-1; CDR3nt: TGCGCCAGCAGCTTAACAGCGGGGGTCTCCTACAATGAGCAGTTCTTC; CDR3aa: CASSLTAGVSYNEQFF
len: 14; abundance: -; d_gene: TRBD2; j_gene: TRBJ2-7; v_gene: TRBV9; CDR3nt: TGTGCCAGCAGCGTAGGTACTAGCGTGAGCGAGCAGTACTTC; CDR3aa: CASSVGTSVSEQYF
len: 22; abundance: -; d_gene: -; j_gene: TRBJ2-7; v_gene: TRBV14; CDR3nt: TGTGCCAGCAGCCAAGGGCCTTCTGGAGGGGTAAGGGAAGGTCCGCCCTCCTACGAGCAGTACTTC; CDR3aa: CASSQGPSGGVREGPPSYEQYF
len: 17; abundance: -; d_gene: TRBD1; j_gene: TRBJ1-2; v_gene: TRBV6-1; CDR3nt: TGTGCCAGCAGTGAAGCCGGGACAGGGTTAAAAGGTGATGGCTACACCTTC; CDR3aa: CASSEAGTGLKGDGYTF
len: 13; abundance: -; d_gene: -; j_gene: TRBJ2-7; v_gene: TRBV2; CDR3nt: TGTGCCAGCACGAAAGCGGCATCCTACGAGCAGTACTTC; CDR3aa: CASTKAASYEQYF
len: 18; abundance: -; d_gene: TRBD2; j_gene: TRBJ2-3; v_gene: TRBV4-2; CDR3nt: TGTGCCAGCAGCCAACGGCTAGCGGGGGGGCCAAGCACAGATACGCAGTATTTT; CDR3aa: CASSQRLAGGPSTDTQYF
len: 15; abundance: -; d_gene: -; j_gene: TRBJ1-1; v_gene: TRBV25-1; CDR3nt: TGTGCCAGCAGTGAATATAATCGGCCGCACGGGGAAGCTTTCTTT; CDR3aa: CASSEYNRPHGEAFF
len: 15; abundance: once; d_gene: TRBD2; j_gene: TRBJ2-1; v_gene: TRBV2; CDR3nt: TGTGCCAGCAGTGAAGATCGAGCGGGGGCCGGTGAGCAGTTCTTC; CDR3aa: CASSEDRAGAGEQFF
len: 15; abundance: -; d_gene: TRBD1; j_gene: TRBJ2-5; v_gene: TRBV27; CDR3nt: TGTGCCAGCAGGTCCGGGACAGGGGGCGCGGAGACCCAGTACTTC; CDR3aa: CASRSGTGGAETQYF
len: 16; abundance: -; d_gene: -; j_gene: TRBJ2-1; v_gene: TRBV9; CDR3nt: TGTGCCAGCAGCCCATGGGAGGTCTTCTCCTACAATGAGCAGTTCTTC; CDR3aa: CASSPWEVFSYNEQFF
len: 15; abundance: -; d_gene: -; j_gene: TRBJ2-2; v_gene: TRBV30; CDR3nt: TGTGCCTGGAGAGAGTGGTTGCTCGACACCGGGGAGCTGTTTTTT; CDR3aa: CAWREWLLDTGELFF
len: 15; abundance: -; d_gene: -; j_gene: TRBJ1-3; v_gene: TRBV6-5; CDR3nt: TGTGCCAGCACCTCCCTATTTTCCTCTGGAAACACCATATATTTT; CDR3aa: CASTSLFSSGNTIYF
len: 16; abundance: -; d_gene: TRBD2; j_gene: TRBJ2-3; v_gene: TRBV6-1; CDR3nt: TGTGCCAGCAGTGTAGGACTAGCGGGGGGTGGAGATACGCAGTATTTT; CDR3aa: CASSVGLAGGGDTQYF
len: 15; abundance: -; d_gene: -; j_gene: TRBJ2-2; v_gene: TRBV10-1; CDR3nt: TGCGCCAGCCAAACCGGGACACCTAACACCGGGGAGCTGTTTTTT; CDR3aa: CASQTGTPNTGELFF
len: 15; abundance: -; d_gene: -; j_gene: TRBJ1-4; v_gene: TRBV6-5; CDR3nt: TGTGCCAGCAGCCCCAGCGGGGGGGGTAATGAAAAACTGTTTTTT; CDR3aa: CASSPSGGGNEKLFF
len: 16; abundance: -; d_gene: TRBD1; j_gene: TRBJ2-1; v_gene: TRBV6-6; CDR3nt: TGTGCCAGCAGTGTATCCGGACAGGGGGCTTACAATGAGCAGTTCTTC; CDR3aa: CASSVSGQGAYNEQFF
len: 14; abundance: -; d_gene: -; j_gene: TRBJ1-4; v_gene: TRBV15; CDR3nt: TGTGCCACGTCGCGGGGGGCCACTAATGAAAAACTGTTTTTT; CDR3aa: CATSRGATNEKLFF